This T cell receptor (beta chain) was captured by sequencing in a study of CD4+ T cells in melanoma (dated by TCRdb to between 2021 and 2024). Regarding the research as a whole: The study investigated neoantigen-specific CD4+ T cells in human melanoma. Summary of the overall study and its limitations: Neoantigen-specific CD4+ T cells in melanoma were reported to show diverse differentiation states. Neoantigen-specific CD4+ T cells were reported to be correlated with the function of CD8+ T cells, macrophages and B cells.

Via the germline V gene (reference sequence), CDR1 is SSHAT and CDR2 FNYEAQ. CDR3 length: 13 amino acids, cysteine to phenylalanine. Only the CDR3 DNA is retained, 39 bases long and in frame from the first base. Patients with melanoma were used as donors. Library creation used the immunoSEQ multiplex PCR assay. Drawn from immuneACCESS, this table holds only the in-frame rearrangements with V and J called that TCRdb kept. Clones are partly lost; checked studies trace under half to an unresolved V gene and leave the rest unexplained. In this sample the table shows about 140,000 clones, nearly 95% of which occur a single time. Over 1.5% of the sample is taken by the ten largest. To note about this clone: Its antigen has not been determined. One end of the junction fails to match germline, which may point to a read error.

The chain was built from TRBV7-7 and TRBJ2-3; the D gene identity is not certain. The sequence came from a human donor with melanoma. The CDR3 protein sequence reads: CASSFGNTDTQYF. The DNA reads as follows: TGTGCTAGCAGCTTTGGGAACACAGATACGCAGTATTTT.